The 6 T cell receptor beta chains given below trace back to one sample, sequenced in a study of CD8 T cells in ankylosing spondylitis (dated by TCRdb to the late 2010s). Libraries were built with 5' RACE. The sample was run on an Illumina HiSeq 2500. Using fastp at Q25 and MiXCR, TCRdb reprocessed the public reads and kept productive beta chains. For every CDR3 protein sequence, its rows merge into one entry that carries the most common genes and DNA. For this sample there are around 90,000 distinct CDR3 sequences; around 30% appear just once. The ten largest clones represent around 60% of the sample. The sample taken for sequencing was blood, either unsorted or a sorted T cell fraction (not recorded which). These receptors came from a male donor with ankylosing spondylitis or in good health (not recorded which).

V usage is TRBV20-1 and J usage is TRBJ1-5; D might be TRBD1 (5 bases). CDR3 length: 18 amino acids. V was pared by 1 base and J by 4 bases, with 23 bases between. The germline gives CDR1 DFQATT, CDR2 SNEGSKA (reference sequence). CDR3 sequence reads: CSARASGSGWARNQPQHF. CDR3 bases: TGCAGTGCTAGAGCGAGTGGGTCAGGGTGGGCTCGAAATCAGCCCCAGCATTTT.

The gene calls are TRBV2 and TRBJ2-5; 9 bases align to TRBD2. V dropped 3 bases and J dropped 5; count of bases not matched to a gene: 7. Germline loops: CDR1 SNHLY, CDR2 FYNNEI. There are 15 residues in the CDR3. The CDR3 sequence is CASSDRVLAGETQYF. The CDR3, as DNA: TGTGCCAGCAGTGATCGTGTGCTAGCGGGGGAGACCCAGTACTTC. The variable domain in full, completed from reference TRBV2 and TRBJ2-5, reads EPEVTQTPSHQVTQMGQEVILRCVPISNHLYFYWYRQILGQKVEFLVSFYNNEISEKSEIFDDQFSVERPDGSNFTLKIRSTKLEDSAMYFCASSDRVLAGETQYFGPGTRLLVL.

The rearrangement joins TRBV6-5 to TRBJ2-3; tentative D call: TRBD2 (6 bases). CDR1 and CDR2 from the germline V gene are MNHEY and SVGAGI. This CDR3 spans 12 amino acids. The germline V and J ends were trimmed by 10 bases and 2 bases, with 10 bases remaining between them. The CDR3 here is CATTGDTDTQYF. The CDR3 DNA sequence: TGTGCCACCACGGGGGACACAGATACGCAGTATTTT.

The CDR3 sequence is CASSMTTVSYGYTF. In nucleotides, the CDR3 is TGTGCCAGCAGCATGACGACAGTCTCCTATGGCTACACCTTC. The chain combines TRBV7-6 with TRBJ1-2; D is possibly TRBD1 (5 bases). The CDR3 is 14 amino acids. V was trimmed by 5 bases and J by 4 bases, leaving 14 bases between them. Germline-derived CDR1 and CDR2 are SGHVS and FNYEAQ.

This clonotype was observed a handful of times. The chain employs TRBV29-1 and TRBJ2-1; D unclear. This CDR3 region has 13 residues. Trimming left V 4 bases short and J 8 bases short, with 15 bases between. Germline V gives CDR1 SQVTM, CDR2 ANQGSEA. The CDR3 DNA is TGCAGCGTTGTCTCAGGCAGCTCCGATGAGCAGTTCTTC. Its protein is CSVVSGSSDEQFF.

This chain uses TRBV10-3 with TRBJ1-1; D not certain. CDR3 length: 12 amino acids. Trimming took off 2 bases at V and 4 bases at J, with 5 bases between the two ends. Germline V gene lookup returns CDR1 ENHRY and CDR2 SYGVKD. The CDR3 region has the DNA TGTGCCATCAGTGAGGCAGGCACTGAAGCTTTCTTT. Translation gives CAISEAGTEAFF.